A selection of T cell receptor beta chains follows, all from one sample in a study of Graves' ophthalmopathy and Graves' hyperthyroidism. One entry per CDR3 protein results from TCRdb running MiXCR on the multiplex PCR reads. There are about 590,000 distinct CDR3 sequences in the sample; under 45% occur only once, and roughly 4% lies in the top ten. Sequencing was carried out using peripheral blood or thyroid tissue (not recorded which). Receptors originate from an adult man with Graves' hyperthyroidism. Each CDR3 is given without its conserved first and last residue.

TRBV29-1	SVVGIEAF
TRBV7-9	ASSSDGSTGELF
TRBV10-3	ATKLTVSGNTIY
TRBV20-1	SAPGPATGSYEQY
TRBV12-3/TRBV12-4	ASSLIAGMVETQY
TRBV20-1	SARWDRGRRGYT
TRBV5-1	ASSLDIKARHTEAF
TRBV14	ASSQVPRTSNSPLH
TRBV29-1	SALDRVSTDTQY
TRBV10-3	AISGREMNSPLH
TRBV29-1	SVEALGTYGYT
TRBV2	ASSFDRERSETQH
TRBV10-2	ASSGWAGEGDEQF
TRBV20-1	SARVTSLRVTEAF
TRBV7-2	ASSFVGGSRNEQY
TRBV6-1	ASTASGQGGRQPQH
TRBV29-1	SVRQIQETQY
TRBV20-1	SARAFEFSDTQY
TRBV9	ASSVAAGANVLT
TRBV6-6	ASRHWDSGNQPQH
TRBV10-3	AISEKTGTGELF
TRBV7-9	ASSLDGQAGQETQY
TRBV7-2	ASVLAPNSPLH
TRBV6-5	ASSRTGNYGYT
TRBV9	ASSAQGGGSLY
TRBV29-1	SVRDRRPYEQY
TRBV7-7	ASSLGPTREQY
TRBV7-9	ASSLGTGGFRAF
TRBV29-1	SVGTGAENIQY
TRBV7-9	ASSFRDRGAQETQY
TRBV5-1	ASSLQGGTSYEQY
TRBV7-9	ASSPRQGSYNEQY
TRBV18	ASSPLLTDGPNYGYT
TRBV5-4	ASSLGGGDSHYEQY
TRBV7-9	ASSGGQSEAF
TRBV6-1	ASSEDTGGNQPQH
TRBV20-1	SAKAREKLF
TRBV7-3	ASSQNVNTGELV
TRBV19	ASSIEGTSGSLGTQY
TRBV29-1	RGVESSGNTIY
TRBV29-1	SVSTGDNQPQH
TRBV29-1	SVPSQRESFSDTQY
TRBV6-2/TRBV6-3	ASSYSRRLAGGRETQY
TRBV20-1	SASGVGTDTQY
TRBV12-5	ASGLDGVHTEAF
TRBV20-1	SARDAGQGAVDTQY
TRBV12-3/TRBV12-4	ASTQVPGETQY
TRBV5-1	ASRGAVGQPQH
TRBV10-3	AISEGQGSNQPQH
TRBV10-3	AISEPGTDEKLF
TRBV6-2/TRBV6-3	ASSKMTGLDGNQPQH